Listed below are T cell receptor beta chains from one sample, sequenced in a study of PD-1 blockade in classical Hodgkin lymphoma. Sequencing used immunoSEQ multiplex PCR; TCRdb keeps in-frame clones, though not all of them. The sample has about 26,000 clones, about 67% seen once. The starting material was peripheral blood mononuclear cells (PBMCs), obtained before the second cycle of nivolumab. These receptor sequences come from a human donor with classical Hodgkin lymphoma. The conserved cysteine and the conserved F or W are not part of the CDR3 here. The order of the fields is V gene, D gene, J gene, CDR3 protein. D genes are given only for firm matches.

V: TRBV9
D: -
J: TRBJ2-6
CDR3: ASSVRKGTPEGISGANVLT

V: TRBV2
D: -
J: TRBJ1-1
CDR3: ASNYRENTEAF

V: TRBV4-3
D: TRBD2
J: TRBJ2-1
CDR3: ASSQALAGVNEQF

V: TRBV29-1
D: TRBD2
J: TRBJ2-5
CDR3: SVVGSGSTYETQY

V: TRBV19
D: -
J: TRBJ1-4
CDR3: ASSIGLTNEKLF

V: TRBV6-4
D: -
J: TRBJ2-3
CDR3: ASSEEDTDTQY

V: TRBV5-6
D: -
J: TRBJ2-7
CDR3: ASSSAATGLHEQY

V: TRBV7-2
D: -
J: TRBJ1-3
CDR3: ASSPTGSPGNTIY

V: TRBV19
D: -
J: TRBJ1-1
CDR3: ASSLGTDTLGTEAF

V: TRBV6-5
D: TRBD1
J: TRBJ2-1
CDR3: ASSWDRGNEQF

V: TRBV6-5
D: -
J: TRBJ2-1
CDR3: ASSYSASGNEQF

V: TRBV2
D: TRBD2
J: TRBJ2-5
CDR3: ASRVGLAGQETQY

V: TRBV5-4
D: -
J: TRBJ2-3
CDR3: ASSFLGITDTQY

V: TRBV21-1
D: -
J: TRBJ2-2
CDR3: ASSKRGTSGENNTGELF

V: TRBV28
D: -
J: TRBJ1-5
CDR3: ASSSGGGQGNQPQH

V: TRBV6-1
D: TRBD1
J: TRBJ1-4
CDR3: ASSTGTGPNEKLF

V: TRBV6-1
D: TRBD1
J: TRBJ2-5
CDR3: ASSEVGRGTETQY

V: TRBV7-2
D: -
J: TRBJ1-5
CDR3: ASSLVGGQPQH

V: TRBV4-3
D: TRBD1
J: TRBJ1-5
CDR3: ASSQTGTGGRQPQH

V: TRBV5-6
D: TRBD1
J: TRBJ2-3
CDR3: ASSPAGTGSDTQY

V: TRBV28
D: -
J: TRBJ1-4
CDR3: ASSRIATNEKLF

V: TRBV4-2
D: -
J: TRBJ1-6
CDR3: ASSQRRGPSPLH

V: TRBV5-6
D: TRBD2
J: TRBJ2-1
CDR3: ASFGLDIDNEQF

V: TRBV30
D: -
J: TRBJ1-2
CDR3: AWSVRPYGYT

V: TRBV30
D: -
J: TRBJ1-1
CDR3: AWSRVTEAF

V: TRBV9
D: -
J: TRBJ1-1
CDR3: ASSVVEGLGNTEAF

V: TRBV6-4
D: TRBD1
J: TRBJ1-5
CDR3: ASSDSWGQSLQPQH

V: TRBV5-8
D: -
J: TRBJ2-2
CDR3: ASSSRGGRLTGELF

V: TRBV12-5
D: -
J: TRBJ2-1
CDR3: ASGPGDNNYNEQF

V: TRBV10-2
D: -
J: TRBJ2-3
CDR3: AVWWGNADTQY

V: TRBV6-4
D: -
J: TRBJ2-2
CDR3: ASSDSGQNTGELF

V: TRBV30
D: TRBD1
J: TRBJ2-2
CDR3: AFGGKGGVSGELF

V: TRBV4-3
D: -
J: TRBJ2-7
CDR3: ASSQAWGQSSYEQY

V: TRBV21-1
D: -
J: TRBJ2-5
CDR3: ASSKGEGEETQY